This TCR beta chain was recovered during a study of T cells in narcolepsy. The assay was immunoSEQ multiplex PCR, and TCRdb's table has in-frame clones only and misses some. The data hold around 8,000 clones, with about 56% observed a single time. CDR1 SGHNT and CDR2 YENEEA come from the germline V gene. V shed 1 base, J shed 5 bases, and the junction held 1 base outside the gene matches. The CDR3 extends over 13 amino acids. What was sequenced was CD45RA- memory CD8+ T cells from PBMCs. The chain joins TRBV11-3 to TRBJ2-7, with 8 nucleotides matching TRBD2. This sequence was found in a human donor with narcolepsy. The CDR3 reads CASSLAGGHEQYF. CDR3 DNA sequence: TGTGCCAGCAGCTTAGCGGGGGGGCACGAGCAGTACTTC.